Shown below are 19 T cell receptor beta chains from a single sample sequenced in a study of blood T cell repertoires in COVID-19. The table came from immunoSEQ multiplex PCR; TCRdb's copy has only in-frame clones and leaves some out. This table holds 200,000 to 250,000 clones, around nine tenths found once. Input material: peripheral blood. Receptor source: a man aged 60-69 years with acute or convalescent COVID-19.

The V and J genes are TRBV7-8 and TRBJ2-5; 13 bases are shared with TRBD2. The ends lost 2 bases at V and 1 base at J; junction bases unmatched: 13. Germline lookup yields CDR1 SGHVS and CDR2 FQNEAQ. CDR3 length: 20 residues. CDR3 residues: CASSLLTGLAGAILQETQYF. The DNA of the CDR3 is TGTGCCAGCAGCTTATTAACAGGACTAGCGGGGGCCATACTCCAAGAGACCCAGTACTTC.

A remark on this clone: Other DNA variants within this sample encode the same CDR3. The rearrangement joins TRBV5-1 to TRBJ2-2; 9 positions agree with TRBD1. From germline, CDR1 is SGHRS and CDR2 YFSETQ. This CDR3 region has 16 residues. The J segment lost 1 base and the V segment lost 0 bases, leaving 1 base of the junction unmatched. CDR3 bases: TGCGCCAGCAGCTTGGTGGGACAGGGGAACACCGGGGAGCTGTTTTTT. Translation gives CASSLVGQGNTGELFF.

The chain is built from TRBV5-1 and TRBJ1-2, with D perhaps matching TRBD1 (5 bases). Germline values: CDR1 SGHRS, CDR2 YFSETQ. The CDR3 covers 13 residues. Trimming cost V 5 bases and J 9 bases, with 17 bases left between them. In DNA, the CDR3 is TGCGCCAGCAGGCGAGAAGGGGTAGCAAGCTACACCTTC. Translation gives CASRREGVASYTF.

The chain employs TRBV2 and TRBJ2-2, with 10 nucleotides matching TRBD1. V dropped 7 bases and J dropped 6; count of bases not matched to a gene: 8. Germline V gene data show CDR1 as SNHLY and CDR2 as FYNNEI. This CDR3 has 15 amino acids. This CDR3 reads CASNALGQGSGELFF. The DNA of the CDR3 is TGTGCCAGCAATGCCCTGGGACAGGGGTCCGGGGAGCTGTTTTTT.

The chain carries TRBV6-2 or TRBV6-3 and TRBJ1-2; 9 bases fit TRBD1. The CDR3 has 15 amino acids. V was clipped by 9 bases and J by 0 bases; unmatched bases: 8. CDR1 is MNHEY, CDR2 SVGEGT, per germline. CDR3 sequence: CASSGTGTTNYGYTF. In DNA, the CDR3 is TGTGCCAGTAGCGGGACAGGGACCACTAACTATGGCTACACCTTC.

V gene TRBV5-1 combines with J gene TRBJ1-3, with 8 bases aligning to TRBD1. The CDR3 extends over 16 amino acids. J lost 0 bases, V lost 6 bases, and 8 bases had no gene match. Germline values: CDR1 SGHRS, CDR2 YFSETQ. The CDR3 reads CASTMTGASSGNTIYF. In DNA, the CDR3 is TGCGCCAGCACCATGACAGGGGCGAGCTCTGGAAACACCATATATTTT.

The V gene is TRBV3-1 (or the pseudogene TRBV3-2), the J gene TRBJ1-6, with D perhaps TRBD1 (5 bases). V lost 6 bases and J 5 bases, leaving 11 bases between the germline ends. The CDR3 sequence is 14 residues long. Per the germline V gene, CDR1 is LGHDT and CDR2 is YNNKEL (reference sequence). In nucleotides, the CDR3 is TGTGCCAGCAGTCAAAGGGGTAATAATTCACCCCTCCACTTT. Translation: CASSQRGNNSPLHF.

This chain links TRBV6-2 or TRBV6-3 with TRBJ2-2; D might be TRBD2 (6 bases). From germline, CDR1 is MNHEY and CDR2 SVGEGT. V gave up 4 bases and J gave up 6 bases, with 15 bases separating them. This CDR3 spans 15 amino acids. The CDR3 loop reads CASSSRARGSGELFF. In nucleotides, the CDR3 is TGTGCCAGCAGTTCCCGGGCACGGGGGTCCGGGGAGCTGTTTTTT.

V is TRBV29-1 and J is TRBJ2-5; TRBD1 matches 7 bases. V lost 4 bases and J lost 5; bases outside the gene matches: 13. Germline V gene lookup returns CDR1 SQVTM and CDR2 ANQGSEA. This CDR3 has 15 residues. CDR3 in DNA: TGCAGCGTTGCGTCGGACAGGATTTTCGGTGAGACCCAGTACTTC. Translating gives CSVASDRIFGETQYF. The variable domain in full, with the rest retrieved from reference TRBV29-1 and TRBJ2-5, is SAVISQKPSRDICQRGTSLTIQCQVDSQVTMMFWYRQQPGQSLTLIATANQGSEATYESGFVIDKFPISRPNLTFSTLTVSNMSPEDSSIYLCSVASDRIFGETQYFGPGTRLLVL.

The chain joins TRBV27 to TRBJ2-7; D is undetermined. Germline-derived CDR1 and CDR2 are MNHEY and SMNVEV (reference sequence). The CDR3 runs 11 residues. V shed 6 bases and J shed 1 base, with 4 bases lying between them. DNA of the CDR3: TGTGCCAGCAGCACATCCTACGAGCAGTACTTC. Its translation is CASSTSYEQYF.

The chain recombines TRBV9 with TRBJ1-1; D not resolved. Germline V CDR1 and CDR2: SGDLS, YYNGEE. This CDR3 comprises 15 residues. The V gene lost 0 bases and the J gene lost 1 base, with 10 bases spanning the gap. The DNA for the CDR3 is TGTGCCAGCAGCGTAGCTACTTCGGGGAACACTGAAGCTTTCTTT. Its translation: CASSVATSGNTEAFF.

V and J are TRBV19 and TRBJ2-7; TRBD2 matches 7 bases. This CDR3 is 16 amino acids long. V dropped 9 bases and J dropped 2; count of bases not matched to a gene: 16. The germline gives CDR1 LNHDA, CDR2 SQIVND (reference sequence). The CDR3 region has the DNA TGTGCCAGCCGTTCCGGCCTTTGGGGGGGAACCTACGAGCAGTACTTC. Its translation: CASRSGLWGGTYEQYF.

The count of this clone is one. This chain uses TRBV10-3 with TRBJ1-6; TRBD1 agrees at 11 bases. The CDR3 length is 14 residues. V lost 6 bases, J lost 12 bases, and 7 bases stayed unmatched. Germline lookup yields CDR1 ENHRY and CDR2 SYGVKD. CDR3 amino acids: CAIRDGTGGIPLHF. CDR3 bases: TGTGCCATCAGGGACGGGACAGGGGGTATACCCCTCCACTTT.

The CDR3 protein is CASSTRLAGGYYEQYF. For the CDR3, the DNA is TGTGCCAGTAGTACCCGCCTAGCGGGGGGGTACTACGAGCAGTACTTC. The chain links TRBV19 to TRBJ2-7; TRBD2 agrees at 12 bases. Germline assignment: CDR1 LNHDA and CDR2 SQIVND (reference sequence). The CDR3 extends over 16 amino acids. With V trimmed by 4 bases and J by 3 bases, 7 bases remained unmatched.

The chain is built from TRBV6-5 and TRBJ1-4; TRBD1 might be the D (5 bases). Trimming shortened V by 6 bases and J by 3 bases, and 14 bases separated the two germline ends. This CDR3 is 15 amino acids long. The germline V gene encodes CDR1 MNHEY and CDR2 SVGAGI. The CDR3 sequence: CASRARDFANEKLFF. The CDR3 DNA sequence: TGTGCCAGCAGGGCCAGGGATTTCGCTAATGAAAAACTGTTTTTT.

Points on this clone: The same CDR3 arises from other DNA sequences in this sample as well. This chain links TRBV19 with TRBJ1-2; 8 bases line up with TRBD1. This CDR3 has 13 residues. CDR1 is LNHDA and CDR2 is SQIVND in the germline V gene (reference sequence). Unmatched junction bases numbered 1, after V lost 6 bases and J lost 1 base. The CDR3 nucleotides read TGTGCCAGTAGCGACAGGGGTAACTATGGCTACACCTTC. Encoded protein: CASSDRGNYGYTF.

The gene calls are TRBV18 and TRBJ2-7, with unresolved D. Trimming left V 3 bases short and J 6 bases short, with 18 bases between. The V gene's germline CDR1 is KGHSH and CDR2 LQKENI. This CDR3 spans 15 amino acids. The CDR3 region has the DNA TGTGCCAGCTCACCTTCTTTGGGCCCCATGGTCGAGCAGTACTTC. Translation gives CASSPSLGPMVEQYF.

The genes are TRBV5-4 and TRBJ1-3; 10 bases line up with TRBD1. Germline V gives CDR1 SGHNT, CDR2 YYREEE (reference sequence). Trimming at V came to 4 bases and at J to 0 bases, leaving 4 bases not matched to a gene. The CDR3 runs to 16 residues. The CDR3 loop reads CASSPGQGRSGNTIYF. CDR3 DNA: TGTGCCAGCAGCCCGGGACAGGGGCGCTCTGGAAACACCATATATTTT.

CDR3 nucleotide sequence: TGTGCCAGCAGCTTACTAGCGGGGGGCCCCTACGAGCAGTACTTC. It codes for CASSLLAGGPYEQYF. This chain links TRBV7-9 with TRBJ2-7; 11 bases agree with TRBD2. The CDR3 is 15 residues long. J lost 2 bases, V lost 2 bases, and 2 bases had no gene match. Germline V gene lookup returns CDR1 SEHNR and CDR2 FQNEAQ (reference sequence).